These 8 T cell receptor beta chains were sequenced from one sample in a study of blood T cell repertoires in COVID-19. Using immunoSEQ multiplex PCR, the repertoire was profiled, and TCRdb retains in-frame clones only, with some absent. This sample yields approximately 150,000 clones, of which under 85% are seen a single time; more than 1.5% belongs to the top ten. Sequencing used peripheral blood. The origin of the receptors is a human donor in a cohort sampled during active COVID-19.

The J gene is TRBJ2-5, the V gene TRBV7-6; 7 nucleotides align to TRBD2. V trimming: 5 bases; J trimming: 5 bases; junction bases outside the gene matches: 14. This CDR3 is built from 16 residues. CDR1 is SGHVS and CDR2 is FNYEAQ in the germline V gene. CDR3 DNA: TGTGCCAGCAGCCAAGACGCGGTGGCGGGAGTGGAGACCCAGTACTTC. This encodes CASSQDAVAGVETQYF.

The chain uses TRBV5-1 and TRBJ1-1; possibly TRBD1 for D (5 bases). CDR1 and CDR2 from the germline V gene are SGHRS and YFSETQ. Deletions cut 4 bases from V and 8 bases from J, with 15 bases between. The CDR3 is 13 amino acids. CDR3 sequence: CASSLAGGVEAFF. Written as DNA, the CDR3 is TGCGCCAGCAGCCTGGCGGGGGGTGTAGAAGCTTTCTTT. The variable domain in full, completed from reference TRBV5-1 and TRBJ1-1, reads KAGVTQTPRYLIKTRGQQVTLSCSPISGHRSVSWYQQTPGQGLQFLFEYFSETQRNKGNFPGRFSGRQFSNSRSEMNVSTLELGDSALYLCASSLAGGVEAFFGQGTRLTVV.

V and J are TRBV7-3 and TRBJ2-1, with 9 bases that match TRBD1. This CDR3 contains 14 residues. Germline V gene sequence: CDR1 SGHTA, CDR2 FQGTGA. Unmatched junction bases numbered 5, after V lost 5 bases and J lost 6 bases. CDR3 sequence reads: CASSPGQGFNEQFF. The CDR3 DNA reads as TGTGCCAGCAGCCCCGGACAGGGGTTCAATGAGCAGTTCTTC.

In nucleotides, the CDR3 is TGTGCCAGCTCACCCAGGCAAAGCGAGGGTGAAAAACTGTTTTTT. The encoded protein is CASSPRQSEGEKLFF. This chain joins TRBV18 and TRBJ1-4; unclear D gene. V was shortened by 3 bases and J by 7 bases, with 15 bases between the two germline ends. The CDR3 is 15 amino acids. The germline V gene has CDR1 KGHSH and CDR2 LQKENI.

The CDR3 loop is CASSLQTGDEKLFF. Here the CDR3 DNA reads TGCGCCAGCAGCTTGCAGACAGGGGATGAAAAACTGTTTTTT. The chain employs TRBV5-1 and TRBJ1-4, with 8 bases identical to TRBD1. CDR1 and CDR2 from the germline V gene are SGHRS and YFSETQ. Germline trimming cut 1 base from V and 6 bases from J; bases unmatched to any gene: 2. The CDR3 contains 14 residues.

For the CDR3, the DNA is TGTGCCAGCAGCTTACAGGACAGGGACTACGAGCAGTACTTC. As protein: CASSLQDRDYEQYF. This rearrangement joins TRBV7-9 to TRBJ2-7; 8 bases align to TRBD1. This CDR3 is built from 14 residues. Germline assignment: CDR1 SEHNR and CDR2 FQNEAQ (reference sequence). After removal of 2 bases from V and 3 bases from J, the junction contained 3 bases not matched to a gene.

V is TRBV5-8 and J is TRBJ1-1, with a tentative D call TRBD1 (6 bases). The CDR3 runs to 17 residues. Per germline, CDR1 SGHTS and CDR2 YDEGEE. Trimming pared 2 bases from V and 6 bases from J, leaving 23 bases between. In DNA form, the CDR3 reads TGTGCCAGCAGCTTACTCCGGGACACCCGGAATGCGGCTGAAGCTTTCTTT. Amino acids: CASSLLRDTRNAAEAFF. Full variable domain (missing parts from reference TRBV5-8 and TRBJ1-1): EAGVTQSPTHLIKTRGQQATLRCSPISGHTSVYWYQQALGLGLQFLLWYDEGEERNRGNFPPRFSGRQFPNYSSELNVNALELEDSALYLCASSLLRDTRNAAEAFFGQGTRLTVV.

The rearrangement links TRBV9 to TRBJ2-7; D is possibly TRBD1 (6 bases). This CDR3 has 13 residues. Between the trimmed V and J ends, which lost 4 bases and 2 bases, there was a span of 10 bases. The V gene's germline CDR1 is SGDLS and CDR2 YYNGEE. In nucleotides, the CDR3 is TGTGCCAGCAGCCGGGACATAGCCTACGAGCAGTACTTC. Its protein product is CASSRDIAYEQYF.